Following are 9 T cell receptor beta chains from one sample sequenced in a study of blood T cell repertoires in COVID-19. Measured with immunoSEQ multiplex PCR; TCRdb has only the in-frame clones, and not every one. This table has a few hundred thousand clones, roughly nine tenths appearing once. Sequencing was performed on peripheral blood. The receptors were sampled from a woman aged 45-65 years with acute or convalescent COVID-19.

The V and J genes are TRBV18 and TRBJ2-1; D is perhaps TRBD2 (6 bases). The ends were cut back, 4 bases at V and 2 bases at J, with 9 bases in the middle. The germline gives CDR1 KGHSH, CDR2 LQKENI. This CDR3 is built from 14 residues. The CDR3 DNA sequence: TGTGCCAGCTCACTGGCTAGCGCCTACAATGAGCAGTTCTTC. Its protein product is CASSLASAYNEQFF.

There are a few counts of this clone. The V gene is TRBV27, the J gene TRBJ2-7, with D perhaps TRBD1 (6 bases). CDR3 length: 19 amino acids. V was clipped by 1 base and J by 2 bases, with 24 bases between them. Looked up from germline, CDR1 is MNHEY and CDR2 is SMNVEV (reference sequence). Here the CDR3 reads CASSLLGKVRDGTPYEQYF. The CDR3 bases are TGTGCCAGCAGTTTATTAGGTAAAGTGAGGGACGGGACACCCTACGAGCAGTACTTC.

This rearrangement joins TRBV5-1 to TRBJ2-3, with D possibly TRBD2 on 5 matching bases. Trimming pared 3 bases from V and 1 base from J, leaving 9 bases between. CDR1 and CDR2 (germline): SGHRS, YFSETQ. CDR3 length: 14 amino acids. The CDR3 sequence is CASSWESRTDTQYF. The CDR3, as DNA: TGCGCCAGCAGCTGGGAGTCCCGCACAGATACGCAGTATTTT.

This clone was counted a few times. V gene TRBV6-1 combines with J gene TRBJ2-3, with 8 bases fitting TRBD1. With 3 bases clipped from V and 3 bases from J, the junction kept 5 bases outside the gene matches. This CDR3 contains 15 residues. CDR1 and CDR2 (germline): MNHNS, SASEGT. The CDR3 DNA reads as TGTGCCAGCAGTGATGGAACAGGGGGTACAGATACGCAGTATTTT. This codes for CASSDGTGGTDTQYF.

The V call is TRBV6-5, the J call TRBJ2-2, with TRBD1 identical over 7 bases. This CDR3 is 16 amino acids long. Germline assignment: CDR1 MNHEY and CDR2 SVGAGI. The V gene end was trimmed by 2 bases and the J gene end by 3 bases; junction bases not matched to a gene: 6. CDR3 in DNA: TGTGCCAGCAGTTACCTTCCGACAGGGTACACCGGGGAGCTGTTTTTT. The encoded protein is CASSYLPTGYTGELFF.

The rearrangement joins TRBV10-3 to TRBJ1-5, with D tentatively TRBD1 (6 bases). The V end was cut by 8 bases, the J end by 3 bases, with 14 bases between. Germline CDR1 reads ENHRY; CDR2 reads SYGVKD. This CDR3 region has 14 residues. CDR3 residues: CAIADGQYNQPQHF. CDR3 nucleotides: TGTGCCATCGCGGACGGACAGTACAATCAGCCCCAGCATTTT.

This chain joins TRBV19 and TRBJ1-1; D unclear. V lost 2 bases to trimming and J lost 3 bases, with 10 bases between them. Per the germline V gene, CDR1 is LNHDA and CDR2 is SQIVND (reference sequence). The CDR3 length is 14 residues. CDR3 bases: TGTGCCAGTAGTATAAGAGGGCTGGACACTGAAGCTTTCTTT. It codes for CASSIRGLDTEAFF.

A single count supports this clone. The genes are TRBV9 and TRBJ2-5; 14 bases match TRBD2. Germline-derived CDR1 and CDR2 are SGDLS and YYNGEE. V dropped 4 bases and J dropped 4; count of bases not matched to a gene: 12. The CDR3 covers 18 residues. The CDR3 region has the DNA TGTGCCAGCAGCCCCCGGACTAGCGGGAGGAGTGTTGGAGAGACCCAGTACTTC. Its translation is CASSPRTSGRSVGETQYF. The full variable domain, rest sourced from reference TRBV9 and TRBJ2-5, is DSGVTQTPKHLITATGQRVTLRCSPRSGDLSVYWYQQSLDQGLQFLIQYYNGEERAKGNILERFSAQQFPDLHSELNLSSLELGDSALYFCASSPRTSGRSVGETQYFGPGTRLLVL.

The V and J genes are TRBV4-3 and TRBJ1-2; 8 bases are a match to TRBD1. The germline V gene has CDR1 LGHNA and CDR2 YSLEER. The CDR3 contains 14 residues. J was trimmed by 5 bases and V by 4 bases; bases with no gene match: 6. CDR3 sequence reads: CASSPGDRSYGYTF. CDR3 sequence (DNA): TGCGCCAGCAGCCCTGGGGACAGGTCTTATGGCTACACCTTC.